The T cell receptor (beta chain) under discussion was sequenced for a study of T-cell reconstitution after alpha-beta-depleted transplantation in children. During its preparation, the TCRbeta library received unique molecular identifiers. A single record per CDR3 protein comes from TCRdb applying MiXCR to the PCR reads. The repertoire has about 540,000 distinct CDR3 sequences, roughly 18% of them found once; the top ten carry 3.3%. With 4 bases clipped from V and 7 bases from J, the junction kept 11 bases outside the gene matches. This CDR3 has 16 residues. Per the germline V gene, CDR1 is SGDLS and CDR2 is YYNGEE.

The sequenced sample was PBMCs from the stem cell graft donor, obtained from the stem cell graft. This TCR was recovered from a human donor who donated a stem cell graft to a child with acute lymphoblastic leukemia. This rearrangement joins TRBV9 to TRBJ2-2; TRBD1 agrees at 9 bases. CDR3 nucleotide sequence: TGTGCCAGCAGCTTGACCACAGGGGGCGATTTCGGGGAGCTGTTTTTT. This translates into CASSLTTGGDFGELFF.